This T cell receptor beta chain was recorded in a study of blood T cell repertoires in COVID-19. This table comes from immunoSEQ multiplex PCR, and its TCRdb copy is limited to in-frame clones, with some not included. The sample holds a few hundred thousand clones, 84% seen once. The CDR3 runs to 11 residues. Deletions cut 8 bases from V and 6 bases from J, with 8 bases between. Germline V gene sequence: CDR1 MNHEY, CDR2 SVGAGI. The TCR comes from a woman between 40 and 55 years old who had recovered from COVID-19. The chain uses TRBV6-5 and TRBJ2-1; perhaps TRBD2 as D (5 bases). Specimen: peripheral blood. The CDR3 coding sequence is TGTGCCAGCCAGAGGGTCAATGAGCAGTTCTTC. Protein sequence: CASQRVNEQFF.